The 10 T cell receptor beta chains in this list originate from one sample, sequenced in a study of beta chain features in type 1 diabetes. General observations from the study: Type 1 diabetes patients showed a moderate but significant shortening of TCRB CDR3s in all four CD4+ subsets.

Sequenced material consisted of expressed TCRB transcripts (all of the isolated RNA was reverse transcribed). Libraries were prepared by immunoSEQ multiplex PCR; TCRdb keeps only in-frame clonotypes and omits some of them. The sample contains roughly 100,000 clones, under 30% of which appear only once. These receptors have no identified antigens. Sequenced: central memory CD4+ T cells from blood. The receptors derive from a woman younger than 30 with type 1 diabetes.

This clone was detected a few times. This chain uses TRBV29-1 with TRBJ2-3; the match to TRBD2 covers 7 bases. J gave up 2 bases and V 6 bases, and 8 bases lay outside the gene matches. This CDR3 has 14 residues. Per germline, CDR1 SQVTM and CDR2 ANQGSEA. The chain's CDR3 is CSVSRGGITDTQYF. The CDR3 DNA reads TGCAGCGTGTCTCGGGGAGGGATCACAGATACGCAGTATTTT.

V and J are TRBV7-6 and TRBJ1-1; D unclear. V shed 2 bases and J shed 0 bases, with 7 bases lying between them. The germline V gene has CDR1 SGHVS and CDR2 FNYEAQ. The CDR3 length is 14 residues. CDR3 amino acids: CASSLKSLNTEAFF. In nucleotides, the CDR3 is TGTGCCAGCAGCTTAAAGAGCCTGAACACTGAAGCTTTCTTT. Looking up the rest from reference TRBV7-6 and TRBJ1-1 gives the full variable domain: GAGVSQSPRYKVTKRGQDVALRCDPISGHVSLYWYRQALGQGPEFLTYFNYEAQQDKSGLPNDRFSAERPEGSISTLTIQRTEQRDSAMYRCASSLKSLNTEAFFGQGTRLTVV.

V usage is TRBV4-1 and J usage is TRBJ2-5, with D maybe TRBD2 (5 bases). The V gene lost 0 bases and the J gene lost 9 bases, with 14 bases spanning the gap. Germline loops: CDR1 MGHRA, CDR2 YSYEKL. This CDR3 has 14 amino acids. CDR3 loop: CASSQEANVGAQYF. The CDR3 DNA sequence: TGCGCCAGCAGCCAAGAGGCCAACGTCGGGGCCCAGTACTTC.

J is TRBJ1-4 and V is TRBV6-5; TRBD1 matches 8 bases. This CDR3 is built from 13 residues. Germline trimming cut 6 bases from V and 5 bases from J; bases unmatched to any gene: 2. Germline CDR1 is MNHEY and CDR2 is SVGAGI. The CDR3 DNA sequence: TGTGCCAGCAGCCGGGACAGGAATGAAAAACTGTTTTTT. This codes for CASSRDRNEKLFF.

This clone has a handful of counts. The same CDR3 is also encoded by other DNA sequences in this sample. The genes are TRBV7-9 and TRBJ2-7; TRBD1 agrees at 8 bases. V dropped 6 bases and J dropped 3; count of bases not matched to a gene: 4. The CDR3 sequence is 13 residues long. Germline values: CDR1 SEHNR, CDR2 FQNEAQ (reference sequence). For the CDR3, the DNA is TGTGCCAGCAGTCCCGGACAGGGCTACGAGCAGTACGTC. It encodes CASSPGQGYEQYV.

The chain links TRBV19 to TRBJ1-1; 7 bases are a match to TRBD1. The germline V gene has CDR1 LNHDA and CDR2 SQIVND (reference sequence). The CDR3 covers 15 residues. The junction had 8 bases not matched to a gene; V was cut back by 5 bases and J by 2 bases. In DNA, the CDR3 is TGTGCCAGTAGTGCGAGGGACAGATCTAACACTGAAGCTTTCTTT. Protein: CASSARDRSNTEAFF. The full variable domain, in which reference TRBV19 and TRBJ1-1 provide the parts outside the CDR3, is DGGITQSPKYLFRKEGQNVTLSCEQNLNHDAMYWYRQDPGQGLRLIYYSQIVNDFQKGDIAEGYSVSREKKESFPLTVTSAQKNPTAFYLCASSARDRSNTEAFFGQGTRLTVV.

The sample holds a few counts of this clone. The gene calls are TRBV18 and TRBJ1-2; 10 bases fit TRBD1. Germline-derived CDR1 and CDR2 are KGHSH and LQKENI. This CDR3 comprises 17 residues. V gave up 4 bases and J gave up 7 bases; unmatched junction bases: 15. CDR3: CASSLARRTGGRIGYTF. CDR3 coding DNA: TGTGCCAGCTCACTTGCGAGAAGGACAGGGGGGAGGATTGGCTACACCTTC.

This chain links TRBV5-1 with TRBJ2-7; 10 bases line up with TRBD2. The CDR3 length is 14 residues. After removal of 1 base from V and 6 bases from J, the junction contained 4 bases not matched to a gene. Germline CDR1 is SGHRS and CDR2 is YFSETQ. CDR3 DNA sequence: TGCGCCAGCAGCTTGCCGGGACTAGCGTTCGAGCAGTACTTC. It codes for CASSLPGLAFEQYF.

The J gene is TRBJ1-5, the V gene TRBV25-1, with unresolved D. Germline CDR1 and CDR2: MGHDK and SYGVNS. The CDR3 is made up of 16 amino acids. V lost 4 bases to trimming and J lost 0 bases, with 13 bases between them. Written as DNA, the CDR3 is TGTGCCAGCAGTGGGCGGGGAGGTACTAGCAATCAGCCCCAGCATTTT. It encodes CASSGRGGTSNQPQHF.

The chain links TRBV18 to TRBJ2-5, with D possibly being TRBD2 (6 bases). Germline V CDR1 and CDR2: KGHSH, LQKENI. CDR3 size: 12 residues. V was trimmed by 2 bases and J by 5 bases, leaving 6 bases between them. The CDR3 DNA reads TGTGCCAGCTCACCAGGGAGGGAGACCCAGTACTTC. This sequence encodes CASSPGRETQYF.